These 18 T cell receptor beta chains share one sample of origin, sequenced in a study of T-cell reconstitution after alpha-beta-depleted transplantation in children. This sample's TCRbeta library carried unique molecular identifier barcodes. TCRdb independently ran MiXCR on the PCR reads; one entry per CDR3 protein. Here the sample spans approximately 980,000 distinct CDR3 sequences, about 26% being singletons. The sample in question was PBMCs, mostly from graft donor cells, obtained 360 days after TCRalphabeta/CD19-depleted stem cell transplant. The receptor set was obtained from a boy under two years old who had a stem cell transplant for SCID, so the T cells may come from the graft donor.

This clonotype was counted between two and nine times. J is TRBJ1-5 and V is TRBV6-1, with a weak D call TRBD1 (5 bases). Deletions cut 4 bases from V and 2 bases from J, with 12 bases between. CDR3 length: 15 residues. CDR1 and CDR2 (germline): MNHNS, SASEGT. Written as DNA, the CDR3 is TGTGCCAGCAGTGTGGGGGGACTTGGCAATCAGCCCCAGCATTTT. It yields the protein CASSVGGLGNQPQHF.

The chain uses TRBV5-1 and TRBJ2-7, with unresolved D. The germline gives CDR1 SGHRS, CDR2 YFSETQ. The CDR3 loop spans 14 amino acids. Trimming removed 1 base at V and 6 bases at J, with 14 bases between. The CDR3 spells CASSLNSGPGEQYF. For the CDR3, the DNA is TGCGCCAGCAGCTTGAATTCCGGTCCTGGCGAGCAGTACTTC.

This chain links TRBV5-1 with TRBJ2-1; 8 nucleotides agree with TRBD1. The V gene's germline CDR1 is SGHRS and CDR2 YFSETQ. V lost 4 bases to trimming and J lost 2 bases; unmatched junction nucleotides: 5. This CDR3 is 15 amino acids long. CDR3 residues: CASSPTGATYNEQFF. The CDR3 coding sequence is TGCGCCAGCAGCCCGACAGGGGCCACCTACAATGAGCAGTTCTTC.

The chain employs TRBV10-3 and TRBJ1-1; TRBD1 matches at 7 bases. The CDR3 has 17 residues. V lost 6 bases to trimming and J lost 0 bases; unmatched junction nucleotides: 13. Germline CDR1 is ENHRY and CDR2 is SYGVKD. CDR3 sequence: CAIRVPSETGMNTEAFF. The CDR3 nucleotides are TGTGCCATCAGGGTCCCCTCAGAGACAGGGATGAACACTGAAGCTTTCTTT.

The chain is built from TRBV7-2 and TRBJ2-7; D might be TRBD1 or TRBD2, each matching 6 bases. V dropped 2 bases and J dropped 0 bases, with 11 bases sitting between them. Germline CDR1 and CDR2: SGHTA and FQGNSA. The CDR3 covers 15 residues. Written as DNA, the CDR3 is TGTGCCAGCAGCTTATGGGGGGCGGGCTCCTACGAGCAGTACTTC. Encoded protein: CASSLWGAGSYEQYF. Looking up the rest from reference TRBV7-2 and TRBJ2-7 gives the full variable domain: GAGVSQSPSNKVTEKGKDVELRCDPISGHTALYWYRQSLGQGLEFLIYFQGNSAPDKSGLPSDRFSAERTGGSVSTLTIQRTQQEDSAVYLCASSLWGAGSYEQYFGPGTRLTVT.

This clonotype has only a few counts. V gene TRBV12-3 or TRBV12-4 combines with J gene TRBJ1-4; D remains ambiguous. The CDR3 loop spans 12 amino acids. V gave up 6 bases and J gave up 9 bases, with 11 bases separating them. In nucleotides, the CDR3 is TGTGCCAGCAGGGCCGGGAATAAAAAACTGTTTTTT. The encoded protein is CASRAGNKKLFF.

This clonotype was recorded only once. V usage is TRBV12-3 or TRBV12-4 and J usage is TRBJ2-7; D might be TRBD1 (5 bases). Trimming removed 1 base at V and 1 base at J, with 11 bases between. This CDR3 is built from 15 residues. The CDR3 sequence is CASSLGQMTSYEQYF. In DNA form, the CDR3 reads TGTGCCAGCAGTTTAGGACAGATGACTTCCTACGAGCAGTACTTC.

The table lists this clonotype with a few counts. The chain recombines TRBV27 with TRBJ1-1, with TRBD1 as a possible D gene (5 bases). The CDR3 length is 14 residues. Looked up from germline, CDR1 is MNHEY and CDR2 is SMNVEV (reference sequence). V lost 4 bases and J 0 bases, leaving 9 bases between the germline ends. The CDR3: CASSYLGVNTEAFF. The CDR3 DNA sequence: TGTGCCAGCAGTTACTTAGGGGTGAACACTGAAGCTTTCTTT.

This clonotype was found a few times. This chain links TRBV5-5 with TRBJ2-5; D unresolved. The V gene lost 4 bases and the J gene lost 5 bases, with 24 bases spanning the gap. Germline CDR1 reads SGHKS; CDR2 reads YYEKEE (reference sequence). The length of the CDR3 is 17 residues. The chain's CDR3 is CASSLYDRVGPRETQYF. CDR3 DNA sequence: TGTGCCAGCAGCCTGTACGACCGGGTAGGCCCCCGGGAGACCCAGTACTTC. Drawing the rest from reference TRBV5-5 and TRBJ2-5, the complete variable domain is DAGVTQSPTHLIKTRGQQVTLRCSPISGHKSVSWYQQVLGQGPQFIFQYYEKEERGRGNFPDRFSARQFPNYSSELNVNALLLGDSALYLCASSLYDRVGPRETQYFGPGTRLLVL.

The chain couples TRBV6-1 to TRBJ2-7; the match to TRBD1 covers 8 bases. V lost 6 bases and J lost 5; bases outside the gene matches: 12. There are 15 residues in the CDR3. The germline V gene has CDR1 MNHNS and CDR2 SASEGT. CDR3 bases: TGTGCCAGCAGCGCCTGGCAGGGGGCTCCAAACGAGCAGTACTTC. It codes for CASSAWQGAPNEQYF.

This sequence joins TRBV5-1 and TRBJ2-3; 7 bases match TRBD2. Trimming at V came to 0 bases and at J to 2 bases, leaving 9 bases not matched to a gene. The CDR3 runs to 17 residues. Germline lookup yields CDR1 SGHRS and CDR2 YFSETQ. Here the CDR3 reads CASSLVGRAAATDTQYF. CDR3 in DNA: TGCGCCAGCAGCTTGGTTGGGAGGGCAGCAGCCACAGATACGCAGTATTTT.

This clonotype was detected only once. The chain recombines TRBV20-1 with TRBJ2-5; no firm D call. The germline V gene has CDR1 DFQATT and CDR2 SNEGSKA (reference sequence). The CDR3 length is 15 residues. Trimming took 0 bases from V and 5 from J, leaving 16 bases between them. The CDR3 region is CSARDWGRAVETQYF. CDR3 bases: TGCAGTGCTAGAGATTGGGGAAGGGCGGTGGAGACCCAGTACTTC.

This clonotype has at least ten counts. This chain links TRBV5-1 with TRBJ1-4; D is undetermined. Per germline, CDR1 SGHRS and CDR2 YFSETQ. CDR3 size: 16 residues. The V gene lost 1 base and the J gene lost 5 bases, with 15 bases spanning the gap. The CDR3 region is CASSLNQVGENEKLFF. CDR3 bases: TGCGCCAGCAGCTTGAACCAAGTCGGGGAAAATGAAAAACTGTTTTTT.

The CDR3 here is CASSQGGIRGPGQGNYEQYF. The CDR3 DNA follows: TGTGCCAGCAGCCAAGGAGGAATAAGGGGACCGGGACAGGGAAACTACGAGCAGTACTTC. V and J are TRBV4-2 and TRBJ2-7; 9 bases align to TRBD1. CDR1 LGHNA and CDR2 YNFKEQ come from the germline V gene. There are 20 residues in the CDR3. The trim removed 1 base at V and 3 bases at J, leaving 19 bases unmatched.

J is TRBJ1-2 and V is TRBV11-2; 10 nucleotides line up with TRBD1. CDR1 SGHAT and CDR2 FQNNGV come from the germline V gene. The V segment lost 4 bases and the J segment 2 bases; nucleotides outside the gene matches: 1. The length of the CDR3 is 14 residues. The CDR3 DNA is TGTGCCAGCAGCTGGACAGGGGGAAACTATGGCTACACCTTC. It specifies CASSWTGGNYGYTF.

The chain joins TRBV6-2 or TRBV6-3 to TRBJ1-1; D gene ambiguous. V gave up 4 bases and J gave up 0 bases, with 12 bases separating them. CDR1 is MNHEY and CDR2 is SVGEGT in the germline V gene. The CDR3 is made up of 15 amino acids. The CDR3 nucleotides are TGTGCCAGCAGTTGGATACAGAACATGAACACTGAAGCTTTCTTT. Its protein is CASSWIQNMNTEAFF.

This clonotype was observed a few times. The genes are TRBV11-2 and TRBJ2-7; 9 nucleotides line up with TRBD1. V dropped 5 bases and J dropped 0; count of bases not matched to a gene: 5. The CDR3 is made up of 15 amino acids. CDR1 and CDR2 from the germline V gene are SGHAT and FQNNGV. The CDR3 protein is CASSETGGGSYEQYF. The CDR3 coding sequence is TGTGCCAGCAGCGAGACAGGGGGAGGCTCCTACGAGCAGTACTTC.

This clonotype was recorded once. The chain uses TRBV5-1 and TRBJ2-1; possibly TRBD1 for D (6 bases). The length of the CDR3 is 14 residues. Germline lookup yields CDR1 SGHRS and CDR2 YFSETQ. The V end was cut by 1 base, the J end by 5 bases, with 10 bases between. CDR3 in DNA: TGCGCCAGCAGCTTGACAGGGAGAGACAATGAGCAGTTCTTC. Amino acids: CASSLTGRDNEQFF. Based on the CDR3 plus reference TRBV5-1 and TRBJ2-1, the full variable domain is KAGVTQTPRYLIKTRGQQVTLSCSPISGHRSVSWYQQTPGQGLQFLFEYFSETQRNKGNFPGRFSGRQFSNSRSEMNVSTLELGDSALYLCASSLTGRDNEQFFGPGTRLTVL.